Each of the 12 T cell receptor beta chains below was sequenced from the same sample in a study of radiation and T cells in renal cell carcinoma. Time point described: baseline pretreatment blood. Noted treatment: 15 Gy SBRT to primary tumor, nephrectomy 4 weeks later. Sequencing used immunoSEQ multiplex PCR; TCRdb keeps in-frame clones, though not all of them. The table includes about 130,000 clones, roughly 90% detected once. This specimen was blood, taken from a patient whose treatment included radiotherapy and nephrectomy. The receptors shown here come from a woman in her 50s with renal cell carcinoma.

The V and J genes are TRBV4-1 and TRBJ2-7, with D perhaps TRBD1 or TRBD2 (5 bases each). Per the germline V gene, CDR1 is MGHRA and CDR2 is YSYEKL. CDR3 length equals 15 residues. V lost 1 base and J lost 2, with 12 bases in between. The CDR3 region has the DNA TGCGCCAGCAGCCAAGCTGCCGGGGACCCCTACGAGCAGTACTTC. This translates into CASSQAAGDPYEQYF.

The CDR3 DNA reads TGTGCCAGCAGCGGACTAGATCGGGGGCCGATGTACTTC. Translated, it gives CASSGLDRGPMYF. The rearrangement uses TRBV9 and TRBJ2-5; perhaps D is TRBD1 or TRBD2 (6 bases each). This CDR3 spans 13 amino acids. The germline CDR1 and CDR2 sequences are SGDLS and YYNGEE. With 3 bases removed from V and 13 bases from J, the gap between germline ends came to 19 bases.

This clone occurred once. The J gene is TRBJ1-2, the V gene TRBV14; 8 nucleotides agree with TRBD1. The germline CDR1 and CDR2 sequences are SGHDN and FVKESK. There are 15 residues in the CDR3. The V gene end was trimmed by 1 base and the J gene end by 8 bases; junction bases not matched to a gene: 9. DNA of the CDR3: TGTGCCAGCAGCCAAGTGCCAGGGGGCGCGGGCGGCTACACCTTC. As protein: CASSQVPGGAGGYTF.

V is TRBV6-6 and J is TRBJ2-7; 7 bases map to TRBD1. The germline CDR1 and CDR2 sequences are MNHNY and SVGAGI (reference sequence). Trimming at V came to 2 bases and at J to 2 bases, leaving 3 bases not matched to a gene. The CDR3 has 14 amino acids. CDR3 amino acids: CASSYGDSAYEQYF. The CDR3 DNA is TGTGCCAGCAGTTACGGGGACAGCGCCTACGAGCAGTACTTC.

In the case of this clone: The same CDR3 also results from other DNA sequences found in this sample. The chain carries TRBV18 and TRBJ2-2, with D hard to call. CDR1 is KGHSH, CDR2 LQKENI, per germline. The CDR3 consists of 15 residues. The germline V and J ends were trimmed by 2 bases and 1 base, with 8 bases remaining between them. DNA of the CDR3: TGTGCCAGCTCACCAAGATCCGGGAACACCGGGGAGCTGTTTTTT. Translation gives CASSPRSGNTGELFF.

In DNA form, the CDR3 reads TGTGCCAGCACCCCGGGACAGAGCTACGAGCAGTACTTC. This sequence encodes CASTPGQSYEQYF. V usage is TRBV6-5 and J usage is TRBJ2-7; 7 bases fit TRBD1. The CDR3 is made up of 13 amino acids. The germline gives CDR1 MNHEY, CDR2 SVGAGI. The V gene end was trimmed by 7 bases and the J gene end by 3 bases; junction bases not matched to a gene: 6.

V is TRBV29-1 and J is TRBJ2-7; D uncertain. Germline assignment: CDR1 SQVTM and CDR2 ANQGSEA. The CDR3 runs to 14 residues. Trimming removed 4 bases from V and 2 bases from J, with 15 bases in between. CDR3 coding DNA: TGCAGCGTTGTACTGGCCCCGAGCCCCTACGAGCAGTACTTC. Its translation: CSVVLAPSPYEQYF.

The chain has TRBV5-8 and TRBJ2-3, with a tentative D call TRBD1 (5 bases). V lost 4 bases and J lost 3, with 15 bases in between. In germline, CDR1 is SGHTS, CDR2 YDEGEE. There are 15 residues in the CDR3. Written as DNA, the CDR3 is TGTGCCAGCAGCCCTCGGCCAGCAGGGACAGATACGCAGTATTTT. This translates into CASSPRPAGTDTQYF.

The V gene is TRBV7-8, the J gene TRBJ2-7, with TRBD2 as a possible D gene (5 bases). The V end was cut by 3 bases, the J end by 2 bases, with 11 bases between. Germline V gives CDR1 SGHVS, CDR2 FQNEAQ. CDR3 size: 14 residues. CDR3 bases: TGTGCCAGCAGCTTGGCGAGAGGGCCCTACGAGCAGTACTTC. Protein: CASSLARGPYEQYF. Full variable domain (remainder filled in from reference TRBV7-8 and TRBJ2-7): GAGVSQSPRYKVAKRGQDVALRCDPISGHVSLFWYQQALGQGPEFLTYFQNEAQLDKSGLPSDRFFAERPEGSVSTLKIQRTQQEDSAVYLCASSLARGPYEQYFGPGTRLTVT.

This chain links TRBV5-1 with TRBJ1-4; D call uncertain. The V gene's germline CDR1 is SGHRS and CDR2 YFSETQ. Trimming removed 0 bases from V and 8 bases from J, with 8 bases in between. The CDR3 sequence is 13 residues long. The CDR3 nucleotides are TGCGCCAGCAGCTTGGGGTTTCGAGAAAAACTGTTTTTT. Its protein product is CASSLGFREKLFF.

This sequence joins TRBV7-3 and TRBJ1-3; D uncertain. The CDR3 length is 14 residues. Germline V CDR1 and CDR2: SGHTA, FQGTGA. Deletions cut 1 base from V and 0 bases from J, with 4 bases between. The DNA of the CDR3 is TGTGCCAGCAGCTTAAGTAACTCTGGAAACACCATATATTTT. Amino acids: CASSLSNSGNTIYF.

This sequence joins TRBV28 and TRBJ1-2; 9 bases map to TRBD1. Per germline, CDR1 MDHEN and CDR2 SYDVKM. Unmatched junction bases numbered 9, after V lost 7 bases and J lost 3 bases. CDR3 size: 15 residues. The CDR3 DNA reads as TGTGCCAGCATCTCCCCGACAGGGGGGGACTATGGCTACACCTTC. Amino acids: CASISPTGGDYGYTF.